The sequence of this T cell receptor (beta chain) was determined in a study of blood T cell repertoires in COVID-19. Study in general: Samples came from the United States, Italy and Spain, spanning acute and convalescent COVID-19.

Methods used by the authors: For nucleated cells, counts were estimated from reference gene primer amplification. Repertoires were generated with immunoSEQ multiplex PCR, while TCRdb's copy carries only in-frame clones and drops some. V, J and clone size are taken as reported in that table, and D and trimming were inferred from the DNA itself. In the table there are some 350,000 clones, around 91% of which are singletons. The clonotype comes from a woman younger than 35 who had recovered from COVID-19. Material: peripheral blood.

The DNA of the CDR3 is TGTGCCAGCAGCTTAATCCAGGGCAGCACTGAAGCTTTCTTT. Translation: CASSLIQGSTEAFF. V is TRBV11-3 and J is TRBJ1-1; tentative D call: TRBD1 (5 bases). V lost 2 bases and J 4 bases, leaving 11 bases between the germline ends. The CDR3 has 14 amino acids. Germline assignment: CDR1 SGHNT and CDR2 YENEEA.